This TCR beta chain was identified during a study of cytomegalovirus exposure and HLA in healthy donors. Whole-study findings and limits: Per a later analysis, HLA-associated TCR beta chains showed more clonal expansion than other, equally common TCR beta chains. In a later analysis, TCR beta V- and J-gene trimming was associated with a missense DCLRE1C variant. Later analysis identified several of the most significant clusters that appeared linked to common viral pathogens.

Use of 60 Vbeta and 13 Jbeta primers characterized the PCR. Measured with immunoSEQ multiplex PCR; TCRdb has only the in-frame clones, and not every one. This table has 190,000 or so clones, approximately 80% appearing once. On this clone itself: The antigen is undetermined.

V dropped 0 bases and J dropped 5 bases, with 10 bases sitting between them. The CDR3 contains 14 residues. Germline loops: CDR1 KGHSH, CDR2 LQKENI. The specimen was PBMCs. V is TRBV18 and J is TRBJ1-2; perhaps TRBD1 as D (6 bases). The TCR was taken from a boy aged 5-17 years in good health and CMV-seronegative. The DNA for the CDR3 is TGTGCCAGCTCACCACCACCGAGGGGGTATGGCTACACCTTC. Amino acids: CASSPPPRGYGYTF. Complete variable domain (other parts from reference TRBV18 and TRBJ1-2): NAGVMQNPRHLVRRRGQEARLRCSPMKGHSHVYWYRQLPEEGLKFMVYLQKENIIDESGMPKERFSAEFPKEGPSILRIQQVVRGDSAAYFCASSPPPRGYGYTFGSGTRLTVV.